One T cell receptor (beta chain) is described in this entry. TCRdb keeps only in-frame clones here, not all; method: immunoSEQ multiplex PCR. This sample has about 210,000 clones; roughly 84% occur once, and the top ten carry under 4%. The data belong to a study of blood T cell repertoires in COVID-19. Germline V CDR1 and CDR2: SGHAT, FQNNGV. The CDR3 has 14 amino acids. The trim removed 0 bases at V and 11 bases at J, leaving 9 bases unmatched. The receptor's source is a woman aged 25-40 years who had been exposed to COVID-19. The sequenced sample consisted of PBMCs or T cells enriched from blood (not recorded which). The chain has TRBV11-2 and TRBJ1-1, with TRBD1 identical over 7 bases. The CDR3 bases are TGTGCCAGCAGCTTAGATAGACAGGGCCCCTGGGCTTTCTTT. It encodes CASSLDRQGPWAFF.